The present entry profiles one T cell receptor beta chain with its context. The antigen remains unidentified. One junction end does not reproduce the germline sequence, and a read error may be involved. This sample stems from a study of T cells in Graves' hyperthyroidism and ophthalmopathy. Study observations and caveats: The model anticipated ophthalmopathy a median approximately six months pre-onset. Most thyroid-expanded clonotypes above 0.001 were also found in blood.

It was RNA transcripts that yielded the amplified TCR beta CDR3 regions. In the first-round RT-PCR of the TCR CDR3, the HTBI primer set was used. TCRdb redid the calling of the multiplex PCR reads with MiXCR, one entry per CDR3 protein. The sample yields 490,000 or so distinct CDR3 sequences, 22% seen once. The specimen was blood. This TCR came from an older woman with Graves' ophthalmopathy.

In DNA form, the CDR3 reads TGTGCCAGCAGTTATAGACTAGCGGGAGCTAACACCGGGGAGCTGTCTTTT. Translating it yields CASSYRLAGANTGELSF. The chain carries TRBV6-5 and TRBJ2-2; 12 bases match TRBD2. The germline V gene encodes CDR1 MNHEY and CDR2 SVGAGI. The CDR3 contains 17 residues.